This paragraph covers one T cell receptor (beta chain) sequence. The antigen is not known. The germline V and J ends were trimmed by 2 bases and 6 bases, with 14 bases remaining between them. Germline V CDR1 and CDR2: MNHEY, SMNVEV (reference sequence). The CDR3 spans 14 residues. The sample originates from a study of shared clonotypes between healthy human individuals. CD45RO-negative, CCR7-positively selected cells formed the naive CD8 fraction, excluding terminally differentiated effector memory CD45RA+ cells. Several immunoSEQ 96-well plates shared each subset's DNA, each plate a replicate. Replicate sorted-subset PCRs were loaded with 150 to 250 ng DNA, 31,000 or so T cell genomes. Repertoires were generated with immunoSEQ multiplex PCR, while TCRdb's copy carries only in-frame clones and drops some. The table includes about 2 million clones, approximately 95% detected once. Findings and caveats of the study: Clonotypes shared by all four donors outscored non-shared clonotypes in generation probability. Sorted-subset samples were not fully sequenced, rarefaction indicated.

The sequence was collected from a man aged 18 to 30 in good health. The genes are TRBV27 and TRBJ2-7; D remains unclear. Material for sequencing was naive CD8+ T cells sorted from blood. CDR3 DNA sequence: TGTGCCAGCAGTTTAACGACCCCGTTGGGCGAGCAGTACTTC. Its protein product is CASSLTTPLGEQYF.